Listed here are 13 T cell receptor beta chains from one sample, sequenced in a study of T cells in tuberculosis. The protocol was immunoSEQ multiplex PCR, while the TCRdb copy is restricted to in-frame clones and leaves out a portion. The sample lists about 29,000 clones; just over 90% were seen once. Sequencing used PBMCs. These TCRs come from a donor aged 10 to 29 with latent tuberculosis or without tuberculosis infection.

This chain links TRBV15 with TRBJ2-1; maybe TRBD2 (6 bases). Germline V gene data show CDR1 as LNHNV and CDR2 as YYDKDF (reference sequence). Trimming took 1 base from V and 7 from J, leaving 8 bases between them. CDR3 length equals 13 residues. The CDR3 reads CATSRAAGNEQFF. In DNA form, the CDR3 reads TGTGCCACCAGCAGAGCTGCGGGGAATGAGCAGTTCTTC.

Note on this clone: The same CDR3 arises from other DNA sequences in this sample as well. The chain uses TRBV28 and TRBJ2-1; 10 nucleotides match TRBD2. The CDR3 has 15 amino acids. Germline CDR1 reads MDHEN; CDR2 reads SYDVKM. Trimming cost V 4 bases and J 7 bases; bases outside gene matches: 7. The chain's CDR3 is CASSSAGGYQNEQFF. Here the CDR3 DNA reads TGTGCCAGCAGTTCAGCGGGAGGGTATCAGAATGAGCAGTTCTTC. The whole variable domain, filled in from reference TRBV28 and TRBJ2-1, reads DVKVTQSSRYLVKRTGEKVFLECVQDMDHENMFWYRQDPGLGLRLIYFSYDVKMKEKGDIPEGYSVSREKKERFSLILESASTNQTSMYLCASSSAGGYQNEQFFGPGTRLTVL.

The chain employs TRBV6-5 and TRBJ2-7; no reliable D call. Deletions cut 7 bases from V and 2 bases from J, with 9 bases between. Germline CDR1 is MNHEY and CDR2 is SVGAGI. The length of the CDR3 is 12 residues. As DNA, the CDR3 is TGTGCCAGCACCCCTAATCCCTACGAGCAGTACTTC. Amino acids: CASTPNPYEQYF.

The chain has TRBV5-1 and TRBJ1-4; the match to TRBD1 covers 8 bases. The CDR3 sequence is 14 residues long. The J segment lost 8 bases and the V segment lost 1 base, leaving 4 bases of the junction unmatched. Germline V gene data show CDR1 as SGHRS and CDR2 as YFSETQ. The chain's CDR3 is CASSLLQGDEKLFF. In DNA form, the CDR3 reads TGCGCCAGCAGCTTGTTACAGGGGGACGAAAAACTGTTTTTT.

This clone was seen a single time. V gene TRBV6-1 combines with J gene TRBJ2-1, with a tentative D call TRBD2 (6 bases). The CDR3 sequence is 15 residues long. Germline CDR1 MNHNS, CDR2 SASEGT. V shed 0 bases and J shed 3 bases, with 9 bases lying between them. The CDR3 nucleotides read TGTGCCAGCAGTGAAGCACGGGGGTACTACAATGAGCAGTTCTTC. It translates to CASSEARGYYNEQFF.

The chain joins TRBV5-6 to TRBJ1-1; maybe TRBD1 (6 bases). V lost 3 bases and J 4 bases, leaving 19 bases between the germline ends. This CDR3 comprises 16 residues. Germline CDR1 reads SGHDT; CDR2 reads YYEEEE. The CDR3 DNA is TGTGCCAGCAGCTCTCGTATGGGGGCCACTGCCACTGAAGCTTTCTTT. It specifies CASSSRMGATATEAFF.

The V and J genes are TRBV10-3 and TRBJ2-1; TRBD2 aligns across 11 bases. The CDR3 extends over 20 amino acids. Germline V gene data show CDR1 as ENHRY and CDR2 as SYGVKD. J was trimmed by 0 bases and V by 5 bases; bases with no gene match: 15. CDR3 region: CAISSSLLAGANGSYNEQFF. The CDR3 DNA is TGTGCCATCAGTTCCTCTCTACTAGCGGGAGCTAATGGCTCCTACAATGAGCAGTTCTTC.

V usage is TRBV7-9 and J usage is TRBJ2-7; D is unresolved. Trimming stripped 3 bases from V and 7 bases from J, with 10 bases between. The CDR3 is made up of 12 amino acids. The V gene's germline CDR1 is SEHNR and CDR2 FQNEAQ (reference sequence). This CDR3 is CASSFIAGEQYF. The CDR3 DNA reads TGTGCCAGCAGCTTTATAGCTGGGGAGCAGTACTTC.

The table lists this clone with a few counts. V and J are TRBV7-2 and TRBJ2-1; D may be TRBD2 (5 bases). In germline, CDR1 is SGHTA, CDR2 FQGNSA. V was trimmed by 0 bases and J by 1 base, leaving 10 bases between them. The CDR3 loop spans 16 amino acids. The DNA for the CDR3 is TGTGCCAGCAGCTTAGCGGGCGGGCAATCCTACAATGAGCAGTTCTTC. Translation gives CASSLAGGQSYNEQFF.

V gene TRBV2 combines with J gene TRBJ2-7, with D possibly TRBD1 on 5 matching bases. V was clipped by 7 bases and J by 6 bases, with 10 bases between them. The CDR3 runs to 11 residues. Germline lookup yields CDR1 SNHLY and CDR2 FYNNEI. CDR3 nucleotide sequence: TGTGCCAGCATTAGGGGCCTCGAGCAGTACTTC. Translation: CASIRGLEQYF. Full variable domain (outside the CDR3, taken from reference TRBV2 and TRBJ2-7): EPEVTQTPSHQVTQMGQEVILRCVPISNHLYFYWYRQILGQKVEFLVSFYNNEISEKSEIFDDQFSVERPDGSNFTLKIRSTKLEDSAMYFCASIRGLEQYFGPGTRLTVT.

The gene calls are TRBV2 and TRBJ2-2, with a tentative D call TRBD1 (6 bases). The CDR3 extends over 17 amino acids. Per the germline V gene, CDR1 is SNHLY and CDR2 is FYNNEI. The V end was cut by 6 bases, the J end by 0 bases, with 17 bases between. Here the CDR3 DNA reads TGTGCCAGCAGAAGGGGGTTACTTCATACGAACACCGGGGAGCTGTTTTTT. Amino acids: CASRRGLLHTNTGELFF.

The chain couples TRBV21-1 to TRBJ1-2; the D segment call TRBD1 is taken from the table without a DNA check. TRBV21-1 is flagged as a pseudogene. This CDR3 region has 15 residues. This CDR3 reads CASSKLAGGGYGYTF. CDR3 bases: TGTGCCAGCAGCAAACTGGCAGGGGGTGGCTATGGCTACACCTTC.

CDR3 nucleotides: TGCGCCAGCAGCCAACGATTTGGACAGGGGTACTATGGCTACACCTTC. It codes for CASSQRFGQGYYGYTF. The chain combines TRBV4-3 with TRBJ1-2, with TRBD1 matching over 9 bases. The ends lost 2 bases at V and 3 bases at J; junction bases unmatched: 7. The germline gives CDR1 LGHNA, CDR2 YSLEER. This CDR3 has 16 residues.